This note documents a single T cell receptor beta chain sequence. The table lists this clonotype with a few counts. The antigen it recognizes is unknown. Per-base quality was not reported, and no clone a single base away is much larger than it. Trimming costs V 6 bases and J 8 bases, and their ends lie 11 bases apart. The CDR3 goes from the cysteine to the phenylalanine over 11 residues. CDR3 DNA is the only sequence kept; it has 33 bases, read in frame from the first base. CDR1 and CDR2 (DFQATT, SNEGSKA) derive from the germline V gene (reference sequence). The sample comes from a study of patients and donors after allogeneic stem cell transplantation (dated by TCRdb to about 2020). To prepare the library, RT-PCR was applied. The sample was run on a NextSeq 550. The public reads were reprocessed in TCRdb via fastp at Q25 and MiXCR, keeping in-frame beta chains. Duplicate CDR3 protein sequences are folded into a single record with the most common DNA and genes. The sample profile shows approximately 250,000 distinct CDR3 sequences; approximately 14% of them were found once. Around a tenth of the sample rests with the top ten.

This chain is built from TRBV20-1 and TRBJ2-1, with no reliable assignment of the D segment. The sample comprised blood, either unsorted or a sorted T cell fraction (not recorded which). This TCR derives from a human donor who was either an allogeneic HSCT recipient or a stem cell or donor lymphocyte infusion donor (not recorded which). It is not recorded whose cells these are; they may come from a transplant donor. The encoded CDR3 is CSARTVYEQFF. The base sequence is TGCAGTGCCCGTACTGTGTATGAGCAGTTCTTC.